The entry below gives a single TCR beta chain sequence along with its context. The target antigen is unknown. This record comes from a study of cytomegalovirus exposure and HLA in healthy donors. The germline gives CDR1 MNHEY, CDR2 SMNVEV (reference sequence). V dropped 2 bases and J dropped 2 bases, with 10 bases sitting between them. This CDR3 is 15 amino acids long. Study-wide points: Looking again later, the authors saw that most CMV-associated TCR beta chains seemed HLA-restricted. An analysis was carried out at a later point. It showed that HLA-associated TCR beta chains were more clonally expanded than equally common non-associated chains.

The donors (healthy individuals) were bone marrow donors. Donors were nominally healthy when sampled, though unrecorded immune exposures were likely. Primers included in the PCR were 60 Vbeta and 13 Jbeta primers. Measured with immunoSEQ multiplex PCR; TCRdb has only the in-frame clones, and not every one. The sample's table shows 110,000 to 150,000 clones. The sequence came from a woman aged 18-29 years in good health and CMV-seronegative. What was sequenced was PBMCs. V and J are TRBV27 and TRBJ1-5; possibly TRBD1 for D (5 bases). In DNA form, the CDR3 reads TGTGCCAGCAGTTTACGGGGGACCGGCAATCAGCCCCAGCATTTT. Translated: CASSLRGTGNQPQHF.